This T cell receptor beta chain was observed in a study of blood T cell repertoires in COVID-19. Study-level information: The samples span acute and convalescent COVID-19 from the United States, Italy and Spain.

Sequencing used immunoSEQ multiplex PCR; TCRdb keeps in-frame clones, though not all of them. Of about 150,000 clones listed, around 84% are singletons. Unmatched junction bases numbered 11, after V lost 5 bases and J lost 10 bases. This CDR3 comprises 14 residues. The germline V gene encodes CDR1 SGHVS and CDR2 FQNEAQ. The chain uses TRBV7-8 and TRBJ2-3; TRBD1 aligns across 8 bases. The sequence came from a human donor in a cohort sampled during active COVID-19. The material sequenced was peripheral blood. The CDR3 region is CASSAGQGSRPQYF. DNA of the CDR3: TGTGCCAGCAGCGCCGGACAGGGCAGCCGGCCGCAGTATTTT.